These 14 T cell receptor beta chains were all obtained from the same sample, sequenced in a study of CD8 T cells in Susac syndrome. An amount of RNA that ranged from roughly 0.45 to 1 ug was reverse transcribed with random hexamers. TCRdb re-called the immunoSEQ multiplex PCR reads through MiXCR, storing one row per CDR3 protein. Here the sample spans more than 120,000 distinct CDR3 sequences, roughly 94% being singletons. Sample: CD4+ T cells from PBMCs. These receptors were collected from a human donor in good health.

This chain links TRBV3-1 with TRBJ2-2; D unresolved. The V end was cut by 4 bases, the J end by 5 bases, with 8 bases between. CDR3 length: 13 amino acids. CDR1 and CDR2 from the germline V gene are LGHDT and YNNKEL (reference sequence). The CDR3 DNA sequence: TGTGCCAGCAGCCCCTCTGAAACCGGGGAGCTGTTTTTT. Residues: CASSPSETGELFF.

The V and J genes are TRBV19 and TRBJ1-5; weak D call: TRBD1 (6 bases). Germline CDR1 reads LNHDA; CDR2 reads SQIVND (reference sequence). V gave up 6 bases and J gave up 7 bases, with 16 bases separating them. The CDR3 is 14 amino acids. CDR3 sequence reads: CASSPQGDGQPQHF. In DNA, the CDR3 is TGTGCCAGTAGCCCACAGGGTGACGGCCAGCCCCAGCATTTT.

Only one count was recorded for this clonotype. The chain carries TRBV5-1 and TRBJ2-7; D perhaps matches TRBD2 (6 bases). The CDR3 has 15 residues. Germline loops: CDR1 SGHRS, CDR2 YFSETQ. V gave up 4 bases and J gave up 7 bases, with 21 bases separating them. Written as DNA, the CDR3 is TGCGCCAGCAGCCTCACGGTAGCGGAGGAAGGTGAGCAGTACTTC. Translating gives CASSLTVAEEGEQYF. Variable domain in full (rest from reference TRBV5-1 and TRBJ2-7): KAGVTQTPRYLIKTRGQQVTLSCSPISGHRSVSWYQQTPGQGLQFLFEYFSETQRNKGNFPGRFSGRQFSNSRSEMNVSTLELGDSALYLCASSLTVAEEGEQYFGPGTRLTVT.

This chain joins TRBV7-2 and TRBJ2-1, with D possibly matching TRBD1 (6 bases). This CDR3 has 13 amino acids. V was shortened by 1 base and J by 12 bases, with 13 bases between the two germline ends. Germline V gives CDR1 SGHTA, CDR2 FQGNSA. In DNA form, the CDR3 reads TGTGCCAGCAGCTTAGAGTACAGGGAGAGGCAGTTCTTC. Its translation: CASSLEYRERQFF.

V gene TRBV25-1 combines with J gene TRBJ1-2; 9 positions match TRBD1. Germline V gives CDR1 MGHDK, CDR2 SYGVNS. The CDR3 contains 15 residues. With V trimmed by 6 bases and J by 5 bases, 10 bases remained unmatched. The CDR3 spells CASSHLGTGRYGYTF. The CDR3 region has the DNA TGTGCCAGCAGCCACCTGGGGACAGGGCGGTATGGCTACACCTTC.

The gene calls are TRBV20-1 and TRBJ2-5; 12 nucleotides agree with TRBD1. Germline V lookup: CDR1 DFQATT, CDR2 SNEGSKA (reference sequence). Unmatched junction bases numbered 2, after V lost 6 bases and J lost 3 bases. The CDR3 loop spans 13 amino acids. The CDR3 DNA reads as TGCAGTGCGGGACAGGGGGCGGAAGAGACCCAGTACTTC. Its protein product is CSAGQGAEETQYF.

The chain is built from TRBV2 and TRBJ1-5; 7 bases align to TRBD1. Germline V gene sequence: CDR1 SNHLY, CDR2 FYNNEI. The CDR3 length is 13 residues. Trimming at V came to 6 bases and at J to 6 bases, leaving 5 bases not matched to a gene. The CDR3: CASRLRGVQPQHF. The CDR3 DNA follows: TGTGCCAGCAGACTCAGGGGGGTTCAGCCCCAGCATTTT.

This chain joins TRBV11-2 and TRBJ1-1; 10 bases line up with TRBD1. V dropped 1 base and J dropped 5; count of bases not matched to a gene: 1. CDR3 length equals 14 residues. Germline-derived CDR1 and CDR2 are SGHAT and FQNNGV. The CDR3 DNA reads TGTGCCAGCAGCTTAGGACAGGGGGCGACTGAAGCTTTCTTT. The encoded protein is CASSLGQGATEAFF.

The chain employs TRBV19 and TRBJ2-3, with D possibly being TRBD1 or TRBD2 (6 bases each). CDR1 is LNHDA and CDR2 is SQIVND in the germline V gene (reference sequence). The CDR3 spans 17 residues. The V gene lost 3 bases and the J gene lost 2 bases, with 18 bases spanning the gap. CDR3 in DNA: TGTGCCAGTAGTATGGCGAGAGGGGGGCCCTACACAGATACGCAGTATTTT. Its translation is CASSMARGGPYTDTQYF.

The J gene is TRBJ2-1, the V gene TRBV30; tentatively, D is TRBD1 (6 bases). CDR1 GTSNPN and CDR2 SVGIG come from the germline V gene (reference sequence). This CDR3 contains 14 residues. Between the trimmed V and J ends, which lost 3 bases and 1 base, there was a span of 10 bases. The CDR3 loop is CAWRRGRSYNEQFF. CDR3 in DNA: TGTGCCTGGAGGAGGGGGAGATCCTACAATGAGCAGTTCTTC.

This sequence joins TRBV6-1 and TRBJ2-5, with D possibly TRBD2 on 5 matching bases. Trimming took 3 bases from V and 5 from J, leaving 16 bases between them. Germline loops: CDR1 MNHNS, CDR2 SASEGT. CDR3 length: 15 residues. DNA for the CDR3: TGTGCCAGCAGTGATTGGCTGTCGGAGGTGGAGACCCAGTACTTC. Its translation: CASSDWLSEVETQYF.

J is TRBJ2-1 and V is TRBV20-1; maybe TRBD2 (6 bases). This CDR3 is built from 15 residues. Looked up from germline, CDR1 is DFQATT and CDR2 is SNEGSKA (reference sequence). V lost 0 bases and J 4 bases, leaving 13 bases between the germline ends. CDR3: CSARESGLLYNEQFF. The DNA for the CDR3 is TGCAGTGCTAGAGAGAGCGGGCTTCTTTACAATGAGCAGTTCTTC.

In this sample, this clonotype turned up once. The chain is built from TRBV7-3 and TRBJ2-5; tentative D call: TRBD1 (6 bases). Germline V CDR1 and CDR2: SGHTA, FQGTGA. V was trimmed by 3 bases and J by 5 bases, leaving 13 bases between them. The CDR3 has 14 amino acids. CDR3 sequence: CASSFGQPEETQYF. The DNA of the CDR3 is TGTGCCAGCAGCTTCGGACAGCCAGAGGAGACCCAGTACTTC.

The chain has TRBV30 and TRBJ2-5; D perhaps matches TRBD1 (6 bases). Trimming took 1 base from V and 4 from J, leaving 19 bases between them. The CDR3 sequence is 16 residues long. CDR1 is GTSNPN, CDR2 SVGIG, per germline (reference sequence). This chain's CDR3 is CAWSAYGPGEGETQYF. CDR3 coding DNA: TGTGCCTGGAGTGCGTACGGCCCAGGGGAAGGAGAGACCCAGTACTTC.